This entry describes one TCR beta chain. The source of the sample is a study of shared clonotypes between healthy human individuals. Every donor was a Caucasian adult from Nashville, Tennessee. The assay ran at deep level. It was 300 ng DNA, roughly 30,000 T cell genomes, that went into each replicate PCR of unsorted PBMC. This table comes from immunoSEQ multiplex PCR, and its TCRdb copy is limited to in-frame clones, with some not included. The data contain around 510,000 clones, roughly 79% of them singletons. Trimming took 0 bases from V and 2 from J, leaving 7 bases between them. The CDR3 totals 14 residues. Germline V gene sequence: CDR1 SGHNT, CDR2 YYREEE (reference sequence).

Sequenced: PBMCs. The chain combines TRBV5-4 with TRBJ2-3, with TRBD1 as a possible D gene (5 bases). This TCR came from a middle-aged woman in good health. Some clones in this sample may be carry-over from other donors' samples. The CDR3 coding sequence is TGTGCCAGCAGCTTGGCGACAGACACAGATACGCAGTATTTT. Translated: CASSLATDTDTQYF.